These T cell receptor beta chains were read from a single sample in a study of shared clonotypes between healthy human individuals. TCRdb keeps only in-frame clones here, not all; method: immunoSEQ multiplex PCR. The profile shows about 680,000 clones, 90% to 95% of them singletons. The sample was naive CD8+ T cells sorted from blood. These receptors came from a man aged 25 to 40 in good health. The CDR3 runs from the conserved cysteine through the conserved F or W. Clone size is given for some rows only: seen once, a few or many times, or a class if the clone is expanded.

CDR3 protein	clone size	V gene	J gene
CASSGTGVYPADEQYF	-	TRBV19	TRBJ2-7
CASSLDQPNQPQHF	-	TRBV11-2	TRBJ1-5
CASSFVAGKYNEQFF	-	TRBV27	TRBJ2-1
CASSLESQSTDTQYF	-	TRBV5-1	TRBJ2-3
CASSPRGHNEQFF	-	TRBV7-7	TRBJ2-1
CASSHSPGDSYNEQFF	-	TRBV4-1	TRBJ2-1
CAWSVSLTYEQYF	-	TRBV30	TRBJ2-7
CASSLGTELTYEQYF	-	TRBV27	TRBJ2-7
CATSGTGEYEQYF	-	TRBV28	TRBJ2-7
CAISEEQGALGEQYF	once	TRBV10-3	TRBJ2-7
CASSVGGTNEQFF	-	TRBV9	TRBJ2-1
CASSISGSGVYNEQFF	-	TRBV19	TRBJ2-1
CASSLRGSGGPYNEQFF	-	TRBV11-3	TRBJ2-1
CASCPWGTTNEKLFF	-	TRBV6-1	TRBJ1-4
CASSVVTGVEAFF	-	TRBV25-1	TRBJ1-1
CASNVKDGSGVEQFF	-	TRBV10-1	TRBJ2-1
CSVEGGSGTRQETQYF	-	TRBV29-1	TRBJ2-5
CASSFLRTGGGTGELFF	once	TRBV28	TRBJ2-2
CASSFWLAGDFDEQFF	-	TRBV7-8	TRBJ2-1
CASSIAGANYNEQFF	-	TRBV27	TRBJ2-1
CASSQGNQYEQYF	-	TRBV4-1	TRBJ2-7
CASSQEGLLGLAGDGNEQFF	-	TRBV4-1	TRBJ2-1
CASREGQGVTDTQYF	-	TRBV2	TRBJ2-3
CASSFRDPYEQYF	-	TRBV7-9	TRBJ2-7
CSVREFSGGGFYGYTF	-	TRBV29-1	TRBJ1-2
CSVPDRVDYGYTF	-	TRBV29-1	TRBJ1-2
CASSPSGRTDTQYF	-	TRBV19	TRBJ2-3
CASSLVRGYQETQYF	-	TRBV7-9	TRBJ2-5
CASSDDEGETQYF	-	TRBV9	TRBJ2-5
CASSPPGRGHTQYF	-	TRBV5-8	TRBJ2-3
CASSLPLAGGPYNEQFF	-	TRBV5-1	TRBJ2-1
CASSYTRRQETQYF	-	TRBV6-5	TRBJ2-5
CASSTPRGRSPNRDTQYF	-	TRBV9	TRBJ2-3
CASSISDNTEAFF	once	TRBV19	TRBJ1-1
CASSPSPGGLGNTEAFF	-	TRBV7-9	TRBJ1-1
CASSSTSGSYEQYF	-	TRBV7-6	TRBJ2-7
CASSSVPGGYEQYF	once	TRBV27	TRBJ2-7
CASTRTEYYGYTF	-	TRBV6-4	TRBJ1-2
CASSLASGFKTGELFF	-	TRBV4-1	TRBJ2-2
CASSYSGVGNTEAFF	-	TRBV6-5	TRBJ1-1
CASKEGAYTGELFF	-	TRBV27	TRBJ2-2
CASSPTTGGNQPQHF	-	TRBV27	TRBJ1-5
CSVETGGSNTGELFF	-	TRBV29-1	TRBJ2-2
CASSLGRAGRYEQYF	-	TRBV13	TRBJ2-7
CASSQAGGGETQYF	-	TRBV14	TRBJ2-5
CASSESLAGVDEQFF	-	TRBV2	TRBJ2-1
CASSLGTVPSDTQYF	-	TRBV11-2	TRBJ2-3
CASSPPGLAQDTDTQYF	-	TRBV2	TRBJ2-3
CASSSLEGAQPGEQYF	-	TRBV7-6	TRBJ2-7
CASRTGIGLQPQHF	-	TRBV19	TRBJ1-5